Listed below are T cell receptor beta chains from one sample, sequenced in a study of blood T cell repertoires in COVID-19. Some clones are missing from TCRdb's copy, which holds only in-frame ones; the method was immunoSEQ multiplex PCR. The repertoire consists of fewer than 200,000 clones, with around 85% occurring once and the leading ten covering 6.5% to 10%. Specimen: peripheral blood. These receptors were obtained from an older woman with acute or convalescent COVID-19. CDR3s include the opening cysteine and the closing phenylalanine or tryptophan. Fields, in order: J gene, CDR3 length, D gene, V gene, clone size, CDR3 protein, CDR3 DNA. A D gene is named only where the DNA matches it firmly. A row's size may be missing; if present it is once, few, many or a size class.

j_call: TRBJ2-3
cdr3_length: 15
d_call: .
v_call: TRBV3-1/TRBV3-2
clone_size: once
cdr3_aa: CASSQGQASTDTQYF
cdr3_nt: TGTGCCAGCAGCCAAGGTCAAGCGAGCACAGATACGCAGTATTTT

j_call: TRBJ2-5
cdr3_length: 14
d_call: .
v_call: TRBV3-1/TRBV3-2
clone_size: .
cdr3_aa: CASSQQVDVGTQYF
cdr3_nt: TGTGCCAGCAGCCAACAGGTCGACGTCGGGACCCAGTACTTC

j_call: TRBJ1-6
cdr3_length: 15
d_call: .
v_call: TRBV5-1
clone_size: .
cdr3_aa: CASSLVQGNNSPLHF
cdr3_nt: TGCGCCAGCAGCTTGGTACAGGGAAATAATTCACCCCTCCACTTT

j_call: TRBJ2-3
cdr3_length: 14
d_call: TRBD2
v_call: TRBV29-1
clone_size: .
cdr3_aa: CSVGGTRFTDTQYF
cdr3_nt: TGCAGCGTTGGAGGGACTAGGTTCACAGATACGCAGTATTTT

j_call: TRBJ1-5
cdr3_length: 15
d_call: .
v_call: TRBV6-1
clone_size: once
cdr3_aa: CASSEAGLGDQPQHF
cdr3_nt: TGTGCCAGCAGTGAAGCGGGGCTTGGGGATCAGCCCCAGCATTTT

j_call: TRBJ2-5
cdr3_length: 16
d_call: TRBD2
v_call: TRBV9
clone_size: .
cdr3_aa: CASSVAAGGGEETQYF
cdr3_nt: TGTGCCAGCAGCGTAGCTGCGGGAGGAGGGGAAGAGACCCAGTACTTC

j_call: TRBJ2-3
cdr3_length: 13
d_call: .
v_call: TRBV24-1
clone_size: many
cdr3_aa: CATSGVVTDTQYF
cdr3_nt: TGTGCCACTTCAGGGGTGGTCACAGATACGCAGTATTTT

j_call: TRBJ1-2
cdr3_length: 11
d_call: .
v_call: TRBV19
clone_size: once
cdr3_aa: CALKRGYGYTF
cdr3_nt: TGTGCCCTTAAACGGGGCTATGGCTACACCTTC

j_call: TRBJ1-3
cdr3_length: 14
d_call: .
v_call: TRBV5-5
clone_size: .
cdr3_aa: CASSLGSSGNTIYF
cdr3_nt: TGTGCCAGCAGCTTAGGGAGCTCTGGAAACACCATATATTTT

j_call: TRBJ1-1
cdr3_length: 11
d_call: .
v_call: TRBV29-1
clone_size: .
cdr3_aa: CSVQMNTEAFF
cdr3_nt: TGCAGCGTTCAGATGAACACTGAAGCTTTCTTT

j_call: TRBJ1-1
cdr3_length: 17
d_call: .
v_call: TRBV15
clone_size: .
cdr3_aa: CATSRAGTNLQNTEAFF
cdr3_nt: TGTGCCACCAGCAGGGCCGGGACAAACCTTCAGAACACTGAAGCTTTCTTT

j_call: TRBJ2-2
cdr3_length: 14
d_call: .
v_call: TRBV5-4
clone_size: few
cdr3_aa: CASHTRLNTGELFF
cdr3_nt: TGTGCCAGCCACACACGCCTGAACACCGGGGAGCTGTTTTTT

j_call: TRBJ1-3
cdr3_length: 16
d_call: .
v_call: TRBV18
clone_size: .
cdr3_aa: CASSPNTGVSGNTIYF
cdr3_nt: TGTGCCAGCTCACCAAATACGGGGGTCTCTGGAAACACCATATATTTT

j_call: TRBJ2-1
cdr3_length: 15
d_call: TRBD2
v_call: TRBV9
clone_size: .
cdr3_aa: CASSVAGGKNNEQFF
cdr3_nt: TGTGCCAGCAGCGTAGCGGGAGGAAAGAACAATGAGCAGTTCTTC

j_call: TRBJ2-3
cdr3_length: 15
d_call: .
v_call: TRBV7-2
clone_size: few
cdr3_aa: CASSPDSLGTDTQYF
cdr3_nt: TGTGCCAGCAGCCCCGACAGTTTAGGCACAGATACGCAGTATTTT

j_call: TRBJ1-2
cdr3_length: 13
d_call: .
v_call: TRBV6-5
clone_size: few
cdr3_aa: CASRSPGSYGYTF
cdr3_nt: TGTGCCAGCAGATCCCCGGGAAGCTATGGCTACACCTTC

j_call: TRBJ1-2
cdr3_length: 15
d_call: .
v_call: TRBV9
clone_size: .
cdr3_aa: CASSVGAGPNYGYTF
cdr3_nt: TGTGCCAGCAGCGTAGGGGCAGGGCCAAACTATGGCTACACCTTC

j_call: TRBJ2-7
cdr3_length: 11
d_call: .
v_call: TRBV11-2
clone_size: .
cdr3_aa: CASSVLYEQYF
cdr3_nt: TGTGCCAGCAGCGTGTTATACGAGCAGTACTTC

j_call: TRBJ2-7
cdr3_length: 15
d_call: TRBD1
v_call: TRBV2
clone_size: .
cdr3_aa: CASSEAIQGWNEQYF
cdr3_nt: TGTGCCAGCAGTGAAGCCATACAGGGGTGGAACGAGCAGTACTTC

j_call: TRBJ2-3
cdr3_length: 16
d_call: TRBD2
v_call: TRBV27
clone_size: .
cdr3_aa: CASSSKTSGRGDTQYF
cdr3_nt: TGTGCCAGCAGTTCCAAGACTAGCGGGAGAGGAGATACGCAGTATTTT

j_call: TRBJ1-1
cdr3_length: 13
d_call: TRBD1
v_call: TRBV30
clone_size: .
cdr3_aa: CAWSSDRGLEAFF
cdr3_nt: TGTGCCTGGAGTTCGGACAGGGGGCTTGAAGCTTTCTTT

j_call: TRBJ1-5
cdr3_length: 17
d_call: .
v_call: TRBV9
clone_size: once
cdr3_aa: CASSVGWQASFHQPQHF
cdr3_nt: TGTGCCAGCAGCGTAGGATGGCAGGCCTCCTTTCATCAGCCCCAGCATTTT

j_call: TRBJ1-3
cdr3_length: 16
d_call: TRBD1
v_call: TRBV18
clone_size: .
cdr3_aa: CASSPNDRVSGNTIYF
cdr3_nt: TGTGCCAGCTCACCCAACGACAGGGTTTCTGGAAACACCATATATTTT

j_call: TRBJ1-2
cdr3_length: 10
d_call: .
v_call: TRBV30
clone_size: few
cdr3_aa: CAWSQYGYTF
cdr3_nt: TGTGCCTGGAGTCAGTATGGCTACACCTTC

j_call: TRBJ2-1
cdr3_length: 13
d_call: .
v_call: TRBV6-5
clone_size: .
cdr3_aa: CASTPTAGNEQFF
cdr3_nt: TGTGCCAGCACCCCGACAGCAGGCAATGAGCAGTTCTTC

j_call: TRBJ1-5
cdr3_length: 15
d_call: .
v_call: TRBV28
clone_size: .
cdr3_aa: CASSARGGRSQPQHF
cdr3_nt: TGTGCCAGCAGTGCCCGGGGGGGAAGGAGTCAGCCCCAGCATTTT

j_call: TRBJ1-5
cdr3_length: 15
d_call: .
v_call: TRBV19
clone_size: .
cdr3_aa: CASSVGSSPGQPQHF
cdr3_nt: TGTGCCAGTAGTGTAGGGTCCTCGCCCGGTCAGCCCCAGCATTTT

j_call: TRBJ1-4
cdr3_length: 15
d_call: .
v_call: TRBV9
clone_size: .
cdr3_aa: CASSVGGGNREKLFF
cdr3_nt: TGTGCCAGCAGCGTAGGAGGGGGAAATCGTGAAAAACTGTTTTTT

j_call: TRBJ2-3
cdr3_length: 16
d_call: .
v_call: TRBV24-1
clone_size: .
cdr3_aa: CATSDPGTSIRDTQYF
cdr3_nt: TGTGCCACCAGTGATCCCGGGACTTCTATCAGGGATACGCAGTATTTT

j_call: TRBJ1-6
cdr3_length: 15
d_call: TRBD1
v_call: TRBV7-2
clone_size: .
cdr3_aa: CASSSGTGMNSPLHF
cdr3_nt: TGTGCCAGCAGCTCAGGGACAGGGATGAATTCACCCCTCCACTTT

j_call: TRBJ1-2
cdr3_length: 15
d_call: TRBD1
v_call: TRBV5-4
clone_size: .
cdr3_aa: CASSLVGTVGLGYTF
cdr3_nt: TGTGCCAGCAGCTTGGTTGGGACAGTCGGCCTTGGCTACACCTTC

j_call: TRBJ1-1
cdr3_length: 17
d_call: TRBD1
v_call: TRBV27
clone_size: .
cdr3_aa: CASSPHNPGQLNTEAFF
cdr3_nt: TGTGCCAGCAGTCCCCACAACCCGGGACAGCTGAACACTGAAGCTTTCTTT

j_call: TRBJ2-2
cdr3_length: 15
d_call: .
v_call: TRBV18
clone_size: .
cdr3_aa: CASSPQQGGTGELFF
cdr3_nt: TGTGCCAGCTCACCACAGCAGGGGGGAACCGGGGAGCTGTTTTTT

j_call: TRBJ1-3
cdr3_length: 15
d_call: TRBD1
v_call: TRBV28
clone_size: .
cdr3_aa: CASSPSGTGGNTIYF
cdr3_nt: TGTGCCAGCAGCCCCTCCGGGACAGGCGGAAACACCATATATTTT

j_call: TRBJ2-7
cdr3_length: 14
d_call: TRBD1
v_call: TRBV7-9
clone_size: .
cdr3_aa: CASSRQGYRDEQYF
cdr3_nt: TGTGCCAGCAGCCGACAGGGTTATAGGGACGAGCAGTACTTC

j_call: TRBJ1-3
cdr3_length: 15
d_call: .
v_call: TRBV11-3
clone_size: .
cdr3_aa: CASSSGRLSGNTIYF
cdr3_nt: TGTGCCAGCAGCTCAGGGCGGCTCTCTGGAAACACCATATATTTT

j_call: TRBJ1-4
cdr3_length: 14
d_call: TRBD1
v_call: TRBV13
clone_size: few
cdr3_aa: CASSPGQAYGKLFF
cdr3_nt: TGTGCCAGCAGCCCGGGACAGGCATATGGAAAACTGTTTTTT